What follows describes a single T cell receptor (beta chain). Its matching antigen is unknown. A much bigger clone sits one base away, suggesting this may be a read error. Primers used in a second PCR of about 7 to 12 cycles were a sample-barcoded 5' primer and a J-beta primer mix. TCRdb fed the 5' RACE reads into MiXCR, producing one record per CDR3 protein. The repertoire consists of hundreds of thousands of distinct CDR3 sequences, with about 62% occurring once and the leading ten covering approximately 20%. The record originates from a study of blood T cells in healthy people across ages. General study points: Both naive CD4+ cell counts and diversity were greater in long-lived donors than in aged donors.

The CDR3 spans 13 residues. Germline V gives CDR1 SEHNR, CDR2 FQNEAQ (reference sequence). This TCR derives from a man aged 25 to 40 in good health. Input material: blood. The rearrangement links TRBV7-9 to TRBJ2-1, with D possibly matching TRBD2 (5 bases). The CDR3 region is CAGSLPGYNEQFF. The CDR3, as DNA: TGTGCCGGCAGCTTACCGGGGTACAATGAGCAGTTCTTC. The entire variable domain, with the rest obtained from reference TRBV7-9 and TRBJ2-1, is as follows: DTGVSQNPRHKITKRGQNVTFRCDPISEHNRLYWYRQTLGQGPEFLTYFQNEAQLEKSRLLSDRFSAERPKGSFSTLEIQRTEQGDSAMYLCAGSLPGYNEQFFGPGTRLTVL.